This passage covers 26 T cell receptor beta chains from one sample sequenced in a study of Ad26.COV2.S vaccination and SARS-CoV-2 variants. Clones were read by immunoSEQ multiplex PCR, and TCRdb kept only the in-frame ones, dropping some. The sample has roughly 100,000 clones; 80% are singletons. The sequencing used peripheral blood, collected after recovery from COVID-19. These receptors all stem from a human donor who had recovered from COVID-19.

DNA of the CDR3: TGTGCCAGCAGTTACATTAGTGAGCAGTTCTTC. Amino acids: CASSYISEQFF. The chain links TRBV6-2 or TRBV6-3 to TRBJ2-1, with D uncertain. Trimming stripped 2 bases from V and 9 bases from J, with 5 bases between. From germline, CDR1 is MNHEY and CDR2 SVGEGT. The CDR3 runs 11 residues.

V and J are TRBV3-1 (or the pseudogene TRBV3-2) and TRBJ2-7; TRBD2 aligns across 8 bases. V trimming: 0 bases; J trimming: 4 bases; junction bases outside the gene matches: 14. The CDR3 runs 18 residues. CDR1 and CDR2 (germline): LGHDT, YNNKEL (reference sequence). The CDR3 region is CASSQDYLRASGGYEQYF. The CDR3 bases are TGTGCCAGCAGCCAAGATTATCTGAGGGCCAGCGGGGGATACGAGCAGTACTTC.

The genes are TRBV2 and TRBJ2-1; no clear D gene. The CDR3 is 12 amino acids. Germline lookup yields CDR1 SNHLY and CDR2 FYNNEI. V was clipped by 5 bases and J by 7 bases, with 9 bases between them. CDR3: CASSFARNEQFF. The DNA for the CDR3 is TGTGCCAGCAGTTTTGCCCGGAATGAGCAGTTCTTC.

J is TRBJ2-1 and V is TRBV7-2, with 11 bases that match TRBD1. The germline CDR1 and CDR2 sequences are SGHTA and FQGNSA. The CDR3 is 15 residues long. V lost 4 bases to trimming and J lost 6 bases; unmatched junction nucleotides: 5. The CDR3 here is CASSSGQGGINEQFF. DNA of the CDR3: TGTGCCAGCAGCTCGGGACAGGGGGGGATCAATGAGCAGTTCTTC.

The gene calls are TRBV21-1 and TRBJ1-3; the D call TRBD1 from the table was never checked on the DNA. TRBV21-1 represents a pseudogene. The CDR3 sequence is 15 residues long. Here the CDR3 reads CASSTTANSGNTIYF. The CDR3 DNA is TGTGCCAGCAGCACGACAGCCAACTCTGGAAACACCATATATTTT.

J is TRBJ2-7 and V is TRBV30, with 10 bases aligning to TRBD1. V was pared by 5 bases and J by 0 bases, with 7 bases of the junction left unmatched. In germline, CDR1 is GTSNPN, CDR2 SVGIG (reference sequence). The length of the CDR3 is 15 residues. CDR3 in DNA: TGTGCCTGGGCGCGACAGGGGGCCAGCTCCTACGAGCAGTACTTC. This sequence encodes CAWARQGASSYEQYF.

The CDR3 reads CAISEPGTYRNTEAFF. The CDR3 DNA is TGTGCCATCAGTGAGCCGGGGACCTATAGGAACACTGAAGCTTTCTTT. This sequence joins TRBV10-3 and TRBJ1-1; possible D gene TRBD1, 5 bases. The CDR3 length is 16 residues. CDR1 is ENHRY, CDR2 SYGVKD, per germline. Trimming took off 2 bases at V and 1 base at J, with 14 bases between the two ends.

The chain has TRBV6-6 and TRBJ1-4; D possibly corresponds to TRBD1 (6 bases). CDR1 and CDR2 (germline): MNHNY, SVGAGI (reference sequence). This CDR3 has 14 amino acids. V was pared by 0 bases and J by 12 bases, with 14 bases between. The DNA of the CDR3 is TGTGCCAGCAGTTACTCGTACAGGGAGGCTCAACTGTTTTTT. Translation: CASSYSYREAQLFF.

The CDR3 region is CATSKGETQYF. The CDR3 coding sequence is TGTGCCACCAGCAAAGGGGAGACCCAGTACTTC. V is TRBV15 and J is TRBJ2-5, with D unclear. Germline CDR1 reads LNHNV; CDR2 reads YYDKDF (reference sequence). The CDR3 has 11 residues. The V end lost 4 bases, the J end lost 5 bases, and 5 bases lay between the germline ends.

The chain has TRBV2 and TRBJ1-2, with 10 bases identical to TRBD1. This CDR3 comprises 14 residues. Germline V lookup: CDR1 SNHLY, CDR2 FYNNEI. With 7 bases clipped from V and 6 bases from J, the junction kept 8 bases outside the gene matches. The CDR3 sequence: CASTQDRGKDGYTF. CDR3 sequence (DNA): TGTGCCAGCACCCAGGACAGGGGGAAGGATGGCTACACCTTC.

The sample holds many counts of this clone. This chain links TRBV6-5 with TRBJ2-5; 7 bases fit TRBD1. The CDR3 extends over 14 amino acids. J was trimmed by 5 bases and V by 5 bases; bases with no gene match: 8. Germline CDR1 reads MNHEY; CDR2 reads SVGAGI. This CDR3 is CASSTERGPETQYF. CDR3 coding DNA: TGTGCCAGCAGTACGGAGAGGGGGCCGGAGACCCAGTACTTC.

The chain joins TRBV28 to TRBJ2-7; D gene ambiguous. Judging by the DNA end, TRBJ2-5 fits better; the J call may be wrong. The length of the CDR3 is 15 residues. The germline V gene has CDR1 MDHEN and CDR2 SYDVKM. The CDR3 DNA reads TGTGCCAGCAGTTTGCAAGGCAGTTATTCTACGACCCAGTACTTC. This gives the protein CASSLQGSYSTTQYF.

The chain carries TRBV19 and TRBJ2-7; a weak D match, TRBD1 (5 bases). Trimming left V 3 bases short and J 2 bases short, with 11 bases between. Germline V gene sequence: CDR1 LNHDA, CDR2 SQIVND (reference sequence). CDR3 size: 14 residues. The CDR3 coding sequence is TGTGCCAGTAGTATCCAGGGATCCACCTACGAGCAGTACTTC. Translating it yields CASSIQGSTYEQYF.

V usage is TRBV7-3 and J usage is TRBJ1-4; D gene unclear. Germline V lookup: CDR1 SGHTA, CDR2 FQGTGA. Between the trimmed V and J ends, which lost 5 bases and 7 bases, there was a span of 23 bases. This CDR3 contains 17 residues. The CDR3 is CASSRNMFGVGFEKLFF. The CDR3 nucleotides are TGTGCCAGCAGCCGCAACATGTTTGGAGTAGGATTTGAAAAACTGTTTTTT. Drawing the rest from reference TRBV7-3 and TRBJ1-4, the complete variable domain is GAGVSQTPSNKVTEKGKYVELRCDPISGHTALYWYRQSLGQGPEFLIYFQGTGAADDSGLPNDRFFAVRPEGSVSTLKIQRTERGDSAVYLCASSRNMFGVGFEKLFFGSGTQLSVL.

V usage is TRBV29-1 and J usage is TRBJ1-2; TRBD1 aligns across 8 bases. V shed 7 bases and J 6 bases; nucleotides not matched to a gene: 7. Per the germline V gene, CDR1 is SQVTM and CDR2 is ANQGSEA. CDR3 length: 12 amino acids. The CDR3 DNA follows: TGCAGCGGGGGACAGGAGCTTGATGGCTACACCTTC. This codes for CSGGQELDGYTF.

In DNA form, the CDR3 reads TGTGCCAGCAGTACAGGGGGTAGTAAAGGATATGAGCAGTTCTTC. This translates into CASSTGGSKGYEQFF. The gene calls are TRBV6-5 and TRBJ2-1; TRBD1 agrees at 8 bases. The CDR3 extends over 15 amino acids. CDR1 is MNHEY, CDR2 SVGAGI, per germline. V shed 5 bases and J 8 bases; nucleotides not matched to a gene: 11.

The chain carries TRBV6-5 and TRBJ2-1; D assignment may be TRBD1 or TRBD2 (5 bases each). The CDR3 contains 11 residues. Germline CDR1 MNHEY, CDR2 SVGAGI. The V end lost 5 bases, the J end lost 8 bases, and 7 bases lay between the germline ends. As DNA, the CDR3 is TGTGCCAGCAGTCCGGGGCATGAGCAGTTCTTC. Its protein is CASSPGHEQFF.

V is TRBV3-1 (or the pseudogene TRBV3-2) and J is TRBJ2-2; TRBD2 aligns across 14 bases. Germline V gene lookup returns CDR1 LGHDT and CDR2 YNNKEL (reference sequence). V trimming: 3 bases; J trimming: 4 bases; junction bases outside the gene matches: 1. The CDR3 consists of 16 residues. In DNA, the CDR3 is TGTGCCAGCAGCCAGGGACTAGCGGGGGCCACCGGGGAGCTGTTTTTT. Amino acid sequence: CASSQGLAGATGELFF.

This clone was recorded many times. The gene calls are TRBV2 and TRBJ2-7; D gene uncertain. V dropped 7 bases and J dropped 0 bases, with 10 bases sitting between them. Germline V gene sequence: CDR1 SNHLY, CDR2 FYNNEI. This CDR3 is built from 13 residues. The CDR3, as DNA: TGTGCCAGCACCCAAATGGACTCCTACGAGCAGTACTTC. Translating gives CASTQMDSYEQYF.

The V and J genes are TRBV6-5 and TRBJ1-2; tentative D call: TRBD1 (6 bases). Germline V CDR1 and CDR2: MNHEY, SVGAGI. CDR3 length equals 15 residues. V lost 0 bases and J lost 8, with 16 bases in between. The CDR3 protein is CASSYSGAGVGGYTF. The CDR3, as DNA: TGTGCCAGCAGTTACTCCGGGGCAGGGGTAGGGGGCTACACCTTC.

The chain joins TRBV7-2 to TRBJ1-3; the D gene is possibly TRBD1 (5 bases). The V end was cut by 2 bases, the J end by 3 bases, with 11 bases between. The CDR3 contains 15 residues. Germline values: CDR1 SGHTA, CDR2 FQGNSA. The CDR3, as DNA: TGTGCCAGCAGCTTACTGGGGGGATTTGGAAACACCATATATTTT. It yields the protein CASSLLGGFGNTIYF.

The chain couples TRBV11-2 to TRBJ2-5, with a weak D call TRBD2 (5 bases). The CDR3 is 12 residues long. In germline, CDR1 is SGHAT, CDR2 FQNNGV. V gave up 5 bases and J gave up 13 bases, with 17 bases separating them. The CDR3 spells CASSPATGLRYF. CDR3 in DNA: TGTGCCAGCAGCCCAGCCACGGGGTTGAGGTACTTC. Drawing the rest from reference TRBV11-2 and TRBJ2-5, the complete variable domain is EAGVAQSPRYKIIEKRQSVAFWCNPISGHATLYWYQQILGQGPKLLIQFQNNGVVDDSQLPKDRFSAERLKGVDSTLKIQPAKLEDSAVYLCASSPATGLRYFGPGTRLLVL.

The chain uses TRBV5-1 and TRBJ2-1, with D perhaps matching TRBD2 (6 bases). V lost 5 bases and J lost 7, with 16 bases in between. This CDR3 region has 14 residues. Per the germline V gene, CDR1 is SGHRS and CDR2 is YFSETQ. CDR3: CASRRTLGGNEQFF. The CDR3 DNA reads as TGCGCCAGCAGGAGGACCCTGGGGGGAAATGAGCAGTTCTTC. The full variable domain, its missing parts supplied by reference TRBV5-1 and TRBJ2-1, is KAGVTQTPRYLIKTRGQQVTLSCSPISGHRSVSWYQQTPGQGLQFLFEYFSETQRNKGNFPGRFSGRQFSNSRSEMNVSTLELGDSALYLCASRRTLGGNEQFFGPGTRLTVL.

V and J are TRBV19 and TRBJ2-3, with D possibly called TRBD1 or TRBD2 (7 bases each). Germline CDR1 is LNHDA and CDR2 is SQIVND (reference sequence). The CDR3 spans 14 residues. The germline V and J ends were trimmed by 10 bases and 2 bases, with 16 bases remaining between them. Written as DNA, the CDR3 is TGTGCCACCCCCCAGGGGGGGGTCACAGATACGCAGTATTTT. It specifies CATPQGGVTDTQYF.

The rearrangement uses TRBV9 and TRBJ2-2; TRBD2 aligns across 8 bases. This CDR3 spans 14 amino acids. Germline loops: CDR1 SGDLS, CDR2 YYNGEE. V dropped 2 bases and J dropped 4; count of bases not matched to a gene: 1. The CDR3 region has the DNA TGTGCCAGCAGCGTCCGGGGGGGCACCGGGGAGCTGTTTTTT. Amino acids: CASSVRGGTGELFF.

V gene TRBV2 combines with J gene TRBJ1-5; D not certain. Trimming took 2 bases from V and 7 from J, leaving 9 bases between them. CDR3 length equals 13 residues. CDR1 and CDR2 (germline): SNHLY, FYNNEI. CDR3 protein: CASSELQIQPQHF. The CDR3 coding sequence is TGTGCCAGCAGTGAACTTCAAATCCAGCCCCAGCATTTT.